The sequence of this T cell receptor (beta chain) was determined in a study of blood T cell repertoires in COVID-19. In the study overall: Samples representing acute and convalescent COVID-19 were sourced from the United States, Italy and Spain. Sample material is recorded as cDNA or gDNA derived from T cells, B-cell-depleted T cells, or PBMCs.

Two negative PCRs, clearance, or symptom resolution were required of recovered Cohort 3 donors. Using immunoSEQ multiplex PCR, the repertoire was profiled, and TCRdb retains in-frame clones only, with some absent. This sample carries over 350,000 clones, 88% of them seen once, and the ten largest clones take 1.2%. This CDR3 contains 11 residues. The germline V gene encodes CDR1 MNHEY and CDR2 SMNVEV (reference sequence). The V gene end was trimmed by 7 bases and the J gene end by 8 bases; junction bases not matched to a gene: 4. This receptor was taken from a woman younger than 30 who had recovered from COVID-19. The chain recombines TRBV27 with TRBJ1-1; 7 bases map to TRBD1. Sequencing used PBMCs or T cells enriched from blood (not recorded which). DNA for the CDR3: TGTGCCAGCACGAGGGGGCGAGAAGCTTTCTTT. Translating gives CASTRGREAFF.